This is a list of T cell receptor beta chains from one sample in a study of blood T cell repertoires in COVID-19. Data came from immunoSEQ multiplex PCR; TCRdb stores just in-frame clones and leaves some out. The data show some 270,000 clones, 80% to 90% seen once. The material sequenced was PBMCs or T cells enriched from blood (not recorded which). Receptors originate from a woman between 25 and 40 years old who had recovered from COVID-19. The CDR3 runs from the conserved cysteine through the conserved F or W. Fields, in order: clone size, D gene, J gene, V gene, CDR3 protein, CDR3 DNA. The D gene is left open where the match is weak. Only part of the rows carry a size: once, few, many, or a class if the clone is expanded.

clone_size: once; d_call: TRBD1; j_call: TRBJ2-1; v_call: TRBV2; cdr3_aa: CASSDPGQGNEQFF; cdr3_nt: TGTGCCAGCAGTGATCCGGGACAGGGCAATGAGCAGTTCTTC
clone_size: -; d_call: TRBD1; j_call: TRBJ2-2; v_call: TRBV6-5; cdr3_aa: CASSYKGAGTGELFF; cdr3_nt: TGTGCCAGCAGTTACAAGGGGGCAGGAACCGGGGAGCTGTTTTTT
clone_size: -; d_call: -; j_call: TRBJ2-1; v_call: TRBV2; cdr3_aa: CASSRPRFGSNEQFF; cdr3_nt: TGTGCCAGCAGCCGTCCTCGGTTTGGGAGCAATGAGCAGTTCTTC
clone_size: -; d_call: TRBD1; j_call: TRBJ1-1; v_call: TRBV10-3; cdr3_aa: CAISDLRGTGGAGTEAFF; cdr3_nt: TGTGCCATCAGTGATCTAAGGGGGACAGGGGGCGCAGGGACTGAAGCTTTCTTT
clone_size: -; d_call: TRBD2; j_call: TRBJ2-1; v_call: TRBV6-5; cdr3_aa: CASSQTSGAQFF; cdr3_nt: TGTGCCAGCAGTCAGACTAGCGGGGCGCAGTTCTTC
clone_size: -; d_call: TRBD1; j_call: TRBJ1-2; v_call: TRBV19; cdr3_aa: CASSMTQGVGYGYTF; cdr3_nt: TGTGCCAGTAGTATGACCCAGGGGGTCGGGTATGGCTACACCTTC
clone_size: -; d_call: -; j_call: TRBJ1-5; v_call: TRBV14; cdr3_aa: CASSQDWGDSNQPQHF; cdr3_nt: TGTGCCAGCAGCCAAGATTGGGGGGACAGCAATCAGCCCCAGCATTTT
clone_size: once; d_call: -; j_call: TRBJ1-1; v_call: TRBV6-5; cdr3_aa: CASSYGGTGTEAFF; cdr3_nt: TGTGCCAGCAGTTACGGAGGGACGGGCACTGAAGCTTTCTTT
clone_size: -; d_call: -; j_call: TRBJ1-1; v_call: TRBV7-6; cdr3_aa: CASSSTQRGSGTEAFF; cdr3_nt: TGTGCCAGCAGCTCAACTCAGCGGGGCTCGGGCACTGAAGCTTTCTTT
clone_size: -; d_call: -; j_call: TRBJ2-2; v_call: TRBV7-9; cdr3_aa: CASRSPGNTGELFF; cdr3_nt: TGTGCCAGCAGGTCTCCCGGGAACACCGGGGAGCTGTTTTTT
clone_size: -; d_call: -; j_call: TRBJ1-1; v_call: TRBV12-3/TRBV12-4; cdr3_aa: CASSFWEAEAFF; cdr3_nt: TGTGCCAGCAGTTTTTGGGAGGCTGAAGCTTTCTTT
clone_size: -; d_call: -; j_call: TRBJ1-5; v_call: TRBV28; cdr3_aa: CASSPKGSRRGPQHF; cdr3_nt: TGTGCCAGCAGCCCAAAGGGCTCCCGACGGGGGCCCCAGCATTTT
clone_size: -; d_call: -; j_call: TRBJ2-1; v_call: TRBV7-2; cdr3_aa: CAGIASSSYNEQFF; cdr3_nt: TGTGCCGGGATAGCGAGTAGCTCCTACAATGAGCAGTTCTTC
clone_size: once; d_call: -; j_call: TRBJ1-1; v_call: TRBV18; cdr3_aa: CASSPPGLPGRSGTEAFF; cdr3_nt: TGTGCCAGCTCACCACCGGGATTGCCAGGGCGGTCGGGCACTGAAGCTTTCTTT
clone_size: -; d_call: -; j_call: TRBJ1-1; v_call: TRBV11-3; cdr3_aa: CASAPHGGNTEAFF; cdr3_nt: TGTGCCAGCGCACCCCACGGCGGGAACACTGAAGCTTTCTTT
clone_size: -; d_call: -; j_call: TRBJ2-2; v_call: TRBV19; cdr3_aa: CASSMLSRSGELAGELFF; cdr3_nt: TGTGCCAGTAGTATGCTATCCCGGTCAGGGGAATTAGCCGGGGAGCTGTTTTTT
clone_size: -; d_call: TRBD2; j_call: TRBJ2-5; v_call: TRBV30; cdr3_aa: CAWSDGLAGGETQYF; cdr3_nt: TGTGCCTGGAGTGACGGACTAGCGGGAGGGGAGACCCAGTACTTC
clone_size: few; d_call: TRBD1; j_call: TRBJ1-2; v_call: TRBV5-1; cdr3_aa: CASSPSGTGIDGYTF; cdr3_nt: TGCGCCAGCAGCCCATCCGGGACAGGAATTGATGGCTACACCTTC
clone_size: -; d_call: -; j_call: TRBJ2-5; v_call: TRBV19; cdr3_aa: CASRAQGGQETQYF; cdr3_nt: TGTGCCAGTAGAGCTCAGGGGGGCCAAGAGACCCAGTACTTC
clone_size: -; d_call: -; j_call: TRBJ2-2; v_call: TRBV6-4; cdr3_aa: CASSDPLRGQLNTGELFF; cdr3_nt: TGTGCCAGCAGTGACCCCCTCCGTGGACAGCTAAACACCGGGGAGCTGTTTTTT
clone_size: few; d_call: TRBD1; j_call: TRBJ1-1; v_call: TRBV15; cdr3_aa: CATSRDGPGGNTEAFF; cdr3_nt: TGTGCCACCAGCAGAGACGGCCCAGGGGGGAACACTGAAGCTTTCTTT
clone_size: many; d_call: TRBD1; j_call: TRBJ2-3; v_call: TRBV19; cdr3_aa: CASSIPGGADTQYF; cdr3_nt: TGTGCCAGTAGTATACCAGGGGGCGCAGATACGCAGTATTTT
clone_size: -; d_call: -; j_call: TRBJ2-7; v_call: TRBV30; cdr3_aa: CAWKAGIVSYEQYF; cdr3_nt: TGTGCCTGGAAAGCGGGTATCGTCTCCTACGAGCAGTACTTC
clone_size: -; d_call: TRBD1; j_call: TRBJ2-6; v_call: TRBV20-1; cdr3_aa: CSASVRDRVSGANVLTF; cdr3_nt: TGCAGTGCTAGTGTTCGGGACAGAGTCTCTGGGGCCAACGTCCTGACTTTC
clone_size: -; d_call: -; j_call: TRBJ2-1; v_call: TRBV12-3/TRBV12-4; cdr3_aa: CASSWDSNNEQFF; cdr3_nt: TGTGCCAGCAGCTGGGACTCGAACAATGAGCAGTTCTTC
clone_size: -; d_call: -; j_call: TRBJ2-1; v_call: TRBV7-8; cdr3_aa: CASSLEARPTTSEQFF; cdr3_nt: TGTGCCAGCAGCTTAGAAGCTCGCCCGACAACGAGTGAGCAGTTCTTC
clone_size: -; d_call: -; j_call: TRBJ2-3; v_call: TRBV25-1; cdr3_aa: CASRLGLFTDTQYF; cdr3_nt: TGTGCCAGCAGACTCGGGTTATTCACAGATACGCAGTATTTT
clone_size: once; d_call: -; j_call: TRBJ2-1; v_call: TRBV5-1; cdr3_aa: CASRGGSPPGKTGEQFF; cdr3_nt: TGCGCCAGCAGGGGAGGGTCCCCACCGGGCAAAACAGGGGAGCAGTTCTTC
clone_size: once; d_call: -; j_call: TRBJ1-1; v_call: TRBV14; cdr3_aa: CASSPYGRGANTEAFF; cdr3_nt: TGTGCCAGCAGCCCTTACGGGAGGGGCGCGAACACTGAAGCTTTCTTT
clone_size: -; d_call: -; j_call: TRBJ1-2; v_call: TRBV3-1/TRBV3-2; cdr3_aa: CASSQGGGSYGYTF; cdr3_nt: TGTGCCAGCAGCCAGGGGGGCGGGAGCTATGGCTACACCTTC
clone_size: -; d_call: -; j_call: TRBJ2-7; v_call: TRBV11-1; cdr3_aa: CASSGSGFSSYEQYF; cdr3_nt: TGTGCCAGCAGCGGTTCAGGGTTTAGCTCCTACGAGCAGTACTTC
clone_size: -; d_call: TRBD1; j_call: TRBJ1-5; v_call: TRBV15; cdr3_aa: CATSGGTAYNQPQHF; cdr3_nt: TGTGCCACCAGCGGGGGGACAGCTTACAATCAGCCCCAGCATTTT
clone_size: -; d_call: TRBD1; j_call: TRBJ1-5; v_call: TRBV7-9; cdr3_aa: CASSLQGASNQPQHF; cdr3_nt: TGTGCCAGCAGCCTACAGGGGGCCAGCAATCAGCCCCAGCATTTT
clone_size: -; d_call: TRBD2; j_call: TRBJ2-7; v_call: TRBV5-1; cdr3_aa: CASSLETSGSGEQYF; cdr3_nt: TGCGCCAGCAGCTTGGAGACTAGCGGGAGTGGCGAGCAGTACTTC
clone_size: -; d_call: -; j_call: TRBJ1-1; v_call: TRBV28; cdr3_aa: CASSLVRQVTEAFF; cdr3_nt: TGTGCCAGCAGTTTGGTTAGACAGGTCACTGAAGCTTTCTTT
clone_size: -; d_call: TRBD1; j_call: TRBJ1-5; v_call: TRBV29-1; cdr3_aa: CSVEFGTGGNQPQHF; cdr3_nt: TGCAGCGTTGAGTTTGGGACAGGAGGCAATCAGCCCCAGCATTTT
clone_size: -; d_call: -; j_call: TRBJ1-5; v_call: TRBV10-1; cdr3_aa: CASSDRRVSNQPQHF; cdr3_nt: TGCGCCAGCAGTGACAGGCGAGTGAGCAATCAGCCCCAGCATTTT
clone_size: -; d_call: -; j_call: TRBJ2-3; v_call: TRBV18; cdr3_aa: CASSPFHVQLSTDTQYF; cdr3_nt: TGTGCCAGCTCACCATTCCATGTACAGTTGAGCACAGATACGCAGTATTTT
clone_size: -; d_call: -; j_call: TRBJ1-2; v_call: TRBV18; cdr3_aa: CASSRQALPGYTF; cdr3_nt: TGTGCCAGCTCTCGACAGGCTTTACCGGGCTACACCTTC
clone_size: -; d_call: TRBD2; j_call: TRBJ2-5; v_call: TRBV9; cdr3_aa: CASSPGGETQYF; cdr3_nt: TGTGCCAGCAGTCCGGGAGGGGAGACCCAGTACTTC
clone_size: -; d_call: -; j_call: TRBJ2-6; v_call: TRBV23-1; cdr3_aa: CASSQSSRVGANVLTF; cdr3_nt: TGCGCCAGCAGTCAATCATCACGGGTTGGGGCCAACGTCCTGACTTTC
clone_size: -; d_call: TRBD1; j_call: TRBJ1-1; v_call: TRBV11-3; cdr3_aa: CASSETGVTEAFF; cdr3_nt: TGTGCCAGCAGCGAGACAGGGGTCACTGAAGCTTTCTTT
clone_size: -; d_call: TRBD1; j_call: TRBJ1-1; v_call: TRBV27; cdr3_aa: CASSPGTGMNTEAFF; cdr3_nt: TGTGCCAGCAGTCCGGGGACAGGTATGAACACTGAAGCTTTCTTT
clone_size: -; d_call: TRBD2; j_call: TRBJ2-3; v_call: TRBV6-5; cdr3_aa: CASRTSGRGDTQYF; cdr3_nt: TGTGCCAGCAGGACTAGCGGGAGAGGAGATACGCAGTATTTT
clone_size: -; d_call: -; j_call: TRBJ1-1; v_call: TRBV7-8; cdr3_aa: CASSLPGEVLDTEAFF; cdr3_nt: TGTGCCAGCAGCTTACCGGGGGAAGTTCTTGACACTGAAGCTTTCTTT
clone_size: few; d_call: -; j_call: TRBJ1-5; v_call: TRBV7-6; cdr3_aa: CASSRLWEGRVQPQHF; cdr3_nt: TGTGCCAGCAGCCGCCTGTGGGAGGGGCGCGTTCAGCCCCAGCATTTT
clone_size: -; d_call: -; j_call: TRBJ1-1; v_call: TRBV28; cdr3_aa: CASSAYPEAFF; cdr3_nt: TGTGCCAGCAGTGCCTATCCTGAAGCTTTCTTT
clone_size: many; d_call: TRBD2; j_call: TRBJ2-1; v_call: TRBV7-9; cdr3_aa: CASSLDRAGGRFF; cdr3_nt: TGTGCCAGCAGCTTAGACCGAGCGGGGGGAAGGTTCTTC
clone_size: -; d_call: -; j_call: TRBJ1-2; v_call: TRBV25-1; cdr3_aa: CASGGVGNYGYTF; cdr3_nt: TGTGCCAGCGGAGGAGTGGGGAACTATGGCTACACCTTC